These 21 T cell receptor beta chains were all obtained from the same sample, sequenced in a study of T cell responses to AZD1222 COVID-19 vaccine. The method was immunoSEQ multiplex PCR; TCRdb's version includes in-frame clones alone and lacks a portion of them. The data show around 200,000 clones, 70% to 90% seen once. Material: peripheral blood, obtained 28 days after the second AZD1222 dose. Receptor source: an adult who received the AZD1222 COVID-19 vaccine.

The chain combines TRBV7-2 with TRBJ2-2; TRBD1 or TRBD2 may be the D gene (5 bases each). The V gene lost 6 bases and the J gene lost 0 bases, with 8 bases spanning the gap. The CDR3 contains 14 residues. Germline values: CDR1 SGHTA, CDR2 FQGNSA. CDR3 nucleotides: TGTGCCAGCAGACGGGACGCGAACACCGGGGAGCTGTTTTTT. Its protein is CASRRDANTGELFF.

V gene TRBV5-1 combines with J gene TRBJ1-3; D gene uncertain. V was pared by 1 base and J by 4 bases, with 18 bases between. The CDR3 is 17 residues long. Germline V gene sequence: CDR1 SGHRS, CDR2 YFSETQ. The CDR3 loop reads CASSLRPNTREGNTIYF. CDR3 bases: TGCGCCAGCAGCTTGCGGCCTAACACACGAGAGGGAAACACCATATATTTT.

CDR3 bases: TGCGCCAGCAGCCTCTCGTTGACCGGGACTCAGAGCTCCTACAATGAGCAGTTCTTC. Protein sequence: CASSLSLTGTQSSYNEQFF. The chain recombines TRBV4-3 with TRBJ2-1; D is possibly TRBD2 (6 bases). Germline lookup yields CDR1 LGHNA and CDR2 YSLEER. The CDR3 extends over 19 amino acids. V lost 4 bases and J 0 bases, leaving 22 bases between the germline ends.

The chain joins TRBV14 to TRBJ2-2, with D unclear. This CDR3 has 14 residues. The V and J ends lost 0 bases and 4 bases respectively, with 6 bases between them. Per germline, CDR1 SGHDN and CDR2 FVKESK. CDR3 amino acids: CASSQDLGTGELFF. CDR3 nucleotides: TGTGCCAGCAGCCAAGACCTGGGCACCGGGGAGCTGTTTTTT.

The chain employs TRBV28 and TRBJ1-6, with a possible D match to TRBD1 (5 bases). The germline CDR1 and CDR2 sequences are MDHEN and SYDVKM. This CDR3 is built from 15 residues. The V gene lost 2 bases and the J gene lost 9 bases, with 14 bases spanning the gap. CDR3 sequence (DNA): TGTGCCAGCAGTTTAGGGGGACTGACGGGTTCACCCCTCCACTTT. This translates into CASSLGGLTGSPLHF.

The chain combines TRBV6-2 or TRBV6-3 with TRBJ2-5; D ambiguous. Trimming shortened V by 5 bases and J by 2 bases, and 3 bases separated the two germline ends. The CDR3 runs 11 residues. From germline, CDR1 is MNHEY and CDR2 SVGEGT. The chain's CDR3 is CASSQQETQYF. CDR3 coding DNA: TGTGCCAGCAGTCAACAAGAGACCCAGTACTTC.

The J gene is TRBJ2-7, the V gene TRBV11-2; 14 bases map to TRBD2. Germline V gene lookup returns CDR1 SGHAT and CDR2 FQNNGV. The CDR3 is made up of 19 amino acids. V lost 5 bases, J lost 2 bases, and 14 bases stayed unmatched. CDR3 loop: CASSPRWGLAGEGAYEQYF. The CDR3 DNA sequence: TGTGCCAGCAGCCCACGGTGGGGACTAGCGGGAGAAGGCGCCTACGAGCAGTACTTC.

The chain employs TRBV5-1 and TRBJ2-7; 8 positions agree with TRBD1. The CDR3 loop spans 15 amino acids. Germline CDR1 and CDR2: SGHRS and YFSETQ. The ends lost 0 bases at V and 3 bases at J; junction bases unmatched: 5. The CDR3 sequence: CASSLDGQGFYEQYF. Written as DNA, the CDR3 is TGCGCCAGCAGCTTGGACGGACAGGGCTTCTACGAGCAGTACTTC.

The count of this clone is one. This chain joins TRBV2 and TRBJ2-7, with TRBD2 matching over 8 bases. V was clipped by 7 bases and J by 1 base; unmatched bases: 6. The CDR3 extends over 14 amino acids. CDR1 and CDR2 (germline): SNHLY, FYNNEI. The CDR3 region is CASKTGTRSYEQYF. CDR3 sequence (DNA): TGTGCCAGCAAGACCGGGACTAGATCCTACGAGCAGTACTTC.

V and J are TRBV24-1 and TRBJ1-5, with D uncertain. Germline V lookup: CDR1 KGHDR, CDR2 SFDVKD. V gave up 9 bases and J gave up 3 bases, with 11 bases separating them. The CDR3 spans 13 residues. CDR3 coding DNA: TGTGCCACCGGAGATAAAGACAATCAGCCCCAGCATTTT. This sequence encodes CATGDKDNQPQHF.

This chain links TRBV5-4 with TRBJ2-7; 10 positions agree with TRBD1. V lost 4 bases to trimming and J lost 7 bases; unmatched junction nucleotides: 11. CDR1 is SGHNT and CDR2 is YYREEE in the germline V gene (reference sequence). This CDR3 comprises 15 residues. The chain's CDR3 is CASSLPGTGAREQYF. DNA for the CDR3: TGTGCCAGCAGCCTTCCCGGGACAGGGGCGAGGGAGCAGTACTTC.

This clone was recorded only once. The J gene is TRBJ1-2, the V gene TRBV7-9; 12 bases fit TRBD1. Trimming at V came to 5 bases and at J to 3 bases, leaving 10 bases not matched to a gene. The CDR3 spans 17 residues. Germline V gene data show CDR1 as SEHNR and CDR2 as FQNEAQ (reference sequence). Written as DNA, the CDR3 is TGTGCCAGCAGCCCCTCCAGGGGACAGGGGGCTGACTATGGCTACACCTTC. Encoded protein: CASSPSRGQGADYGYTF.

The chain links TRBV11-2 to TRBJ2-2; D is perhaps TRBD2 (5 bases). CDR1 and CDR2 (germline): SGHAT, FQNNGV. The ends were cut back, 4 bases at V and 4 bases at J, with 16 bases in the middle. The CDR3 totals 16 residues. CDR3 in DNA: TGTGCCAGCAGCTCCCTACGAGGGCCGGGCACCGGGGAGCTGTTTTTT. Amino acids: CASSSLRGPGTGELFF.

This clone has just one count. This chain connects TRBV9 to TRBJ2-7; D is uncertain. The CDR3 is made up of 15 amino acids. V was trimmed by 0 bases and J by 0 bases, leaving 10 bases between them. Looked up from germline, CDR1 is SGDLS and CDR2 is YYNGEE. The CDR3 here is CASSVGATLSYEQYF. The CDR3 DNA follows: TGTGCCAGCAGCGTAGGGGCTACTCTCTCCTACGAGCAGTACTTC.

J is TRBJ1-6 and V is TRBV28; D unresolved. This CDR3 spans 11 amino acids. Trimming took 5 bases from V and 13 from J, leaving 9 bases between them. Germline values: CDR1 MDHEN, CDR2 SYDVKM. CDR3 residues: CASSTLEPLHF. The CDR3 bases are TGTGCCAGCAGTACTTTGGAGCCCCTCCACTTT.

DNA for the CDR3: TGTGCCAGAAGCTTGTTGCCGAAGTCTGGTACGCAGTATTTT. Encoded protein: CARSLLPKSGTQYF. The chain employs TRBV5-3 and TRBJ2-3, with D uncertain. TRBV5-3 is classed as an ORF, of uncertain function. The CDR3 contains 14 residues. Trimming cost V 1 base and J 8 bases, with 14 bases left between them.

The genes are TRBV7-2 and TRBJ1-1, with D unclear. Germline V gene lookup returns CDR1 SGHTA and CDR2 FQGNSA. Between the trimmed V and J ends, which lost 3 bases and 1 base, there was a span of 12 bases. There are 15 residues in the CDR3. The CDR3 DNA reads as TGTGCCAGCAGCTTCCGTGCGGGTGAGAACACTGAAGCTTTCTTT. It translates to CASSFRAGENTEAFF.

The V and J genes are TRBV18 and TRBJ2-7, with D perhaps given as TRBD1 or TRBD2 (5 bases each). The CDR3 is made up of 15 amino acids. Trimming left V 5 bases short and J 3 bases short, with 17 bases between. Germline loops: CDR1 KGHSH, CDR2 LQKENI. CDR3 amino acids: CASSTRDVVGYEQYF. CDR3 DNA sequence: TGTGCCAGCTCAACCAGGGACGTTGTGGGCTACGAGCAGTACTTC. The variable domain in full, with the rest retrieved from reference TRBV18 and TRBJ2-7, is NAGVMQNPRHLVRRRGQEARLRCSPMKGHSHVYWYRQLPEEGLKFMVYLQKENIIDESGMPKERFSAEFPKEGPSILRIQQVVRGDSAAYFCASSTRDVVGYEQYFGPGTRLTVT.

About this clone itself: The sample carries other DNA sequences with the same CDR3. This chain joins TRBV7-6 and TRBJ2-3; TRBD1 might be the D (5 bases). The germline V and J ends were trimmed by 1 base and 4 bases, with 9 bases remaining between them. Germline V gene lookup returns CDR1 SGHVS and CDR2 FNYEAQ. The CDR3 runs 14 residues. For the CDR3, the DNA is TGTGCCAGCAGCTTAGGGGGCGCGTCAGATACGCAGTATTTT. Residues: CASSLGGASDTQYF.

The CDR3 DNA is TGTGCCAGCAGCCAACAAGCGGGGGCGCTCCCGGGAAACACCATATATTTT. It specifies CASSQQAGALPGNTIYF. The chain links TRBV4-2 to TRBJ1-3; D might be TRBD1 (6 bases). The CDR3 spans 17 residues. Germline-derived CDR1 and CDR2 are LGHNA and YNFKEQ. Trimming removed 2 bases from V and 4 bases from J, with 18 bases in between.

This chain connects TRBV9 to TRBJ2-7, with D perhaps TRBD1 or TRBD2 (6 bases each). CDR1 SGDLS and CDR2 YYNGEE come from the germline V gene. V lost 3 bases, J lost 6 bases, and 25 bases lay in between. The length of the CDR3 is 17 residues. The CDR3 sequence: CASSGSFGGTNYGEQYF. The DNA of the CDR3 is TGTGCCAGCAGCGGTAGTTTCGGCGGGACAAATTACGGCGAGCAGTACTTC.